One sample yielded the 19 T cell receptor beta chains listed below, sequenced in a study of blood T cell repertoires in COVID-19. The protocol was immunoSEQ multiplex PCR, while the TCRdb copy is restricted to in-frame clones and leaves out a portion. The sample has a few hundred thousand clones; 75% to 90% are singletons. Input material: PBMCs or T cells enriched from blood (not recorded which). Source of these receptors: a woman aged 25-40 years who had recovered from COVID-19.

The chain joins TRBV7-9 to TRBJ1-2; 11 bases map to TRBD1. There are 15 residues in the CDR3. V lost 4 bases to trimming and J lost 5 bases; unmatched junction nucleotides: 6. Germline V gene sequence: CDR1 SEHNR, CDR2 FQNEAQ (reference sequence). CDR3 coding DNA: TGTGCCAGCAGCTCCGCCGGGACAGGGGGATATGGCTACACCTTC. Translated: CASSSAGTGGYGYTF.

In this sample, this clone turned up a few times. The DNA of the CDR3 is TGTGCCAGTAGCCCGATGAGCGGGTCTTCCGAGCAGTACTTC. It is translated as CASSPMSGSSEQYF. The rearrangement joins TRBV19 to TRBJ2-7; maybe TRBD2 (6 bases). Per germline, CDR1 LNHDA and CDR2 SQIVND (reference sequence). The ends were cut back, 6 bases at V and 6 bases at J, with 18 bases in the middle. This CDR3 is built from 14 residues.

The chain links TRBV27 to TRBJ2-3; 8 positions match TRBD2. This CDR3 comprises 14 residues. Germline V gene lookup returns CDR1 MNHEY and CDR2 SMNVEV (reference sequence). The J segment lost 7 bases and the V segment lost 3 bases, leaving 6 bases of the junction unmatched. The CDR3 reads CASSFSGSLYTQYF. The CDR3 DNA reads as TGTGCCAGCAGTTTCAGCGGGAGCCTGTATACGCAGTATTTT.

This rearrangement joins TRBV19 to TRBJ2-7; weak D call: TRBD1 (5 bases). CDR3 length: 14 residues. V lost 5 bases and J 3 bases, leaving 14 bases between the germline ends. Germline V gives CDR1 LNHDA, CDR2 SQIVND (reference sequence). CDR3 nucleotide sequence: TGTGCCAGTAGTGCGAACTCACAGGTCTACGAGCAGTACTTC. This sequence encodes CASSANSQVYEQYF.

The chain is built from TRBV14 and TRBJ1-1; no reliable D call. V was trimmed by 4 bases and J by 4 bases, leaving 13 bases between them. The CDR3 has 14 amino acids. CDR1 is SGHDN and CDR2 is FVKESK in the germline V gene. CDR3 sequence reads: CASSRHVGVTEAFF. The CDR3, as DNA: TGTGCCAGCAGCCGCCACGTCGGTGTCACTGAAGCTTTCTTT. Drawing the rest from reference TRBV14 and TRBJ1-1, the complete variable domain is EAGVTQFPSHSVIEKGQTVTLRCDPISGHDNLYWYRRVMGKEIKFLLHFVKESKQDESGMPNNRFLAERTGGTYSTLKVQPAELEDSGVYFCASSRHVGVTEAFFGQGTRLTVV.

The chain couples TRBV7-9 to TRBJ2-1; 11 nucleotides line up with TRBD2. Germline-derived CDR1 and CDR2 are SEHNR and FQNEAQ (reference sequence). The trim removed 5 bases at V and 3 bases at J, leaving 3 bases unmatched. The CDR3 loop spans 15 amino acids. CDR3 nucleotides: TGTGCCAGCAGCCTACTAGCGGGAGTCTACAATGAGCAGTTCTTC. Protein product: CASSLLAGVYNEQFF. Full variable domain (missing parts from reference TRBV7-9 and TRBJ2-1): DTGVSQNPRHKITKRGQNVTFRCDPISEHNRLYWYRQTLGQGPEFLTYFQNEAQLEKSRLLSDRFSAERPKGSFSTLEIQRTEQGDSAMYLCASSLLAGVYNEQFFGPGTRLTVL.

The chain joins TRBV24-1 to TRBJ2-1; TRBD1 matches at 9 bases. V lost 2 bases and J lost 8; bases outside the gene matches: 6. The CDR3 totals 15 residues. Germline lookup yields CDR1 KGHDR and CDR2 SFDVKD. CDR3 in DNA: TGTGCCACCAGTGATTGGACAGGGGTGACCGATGAGCAGTTCTTC. Residues: CATSDWTGVTDEQFF.

The chain combines TRBV24-1 with TRBJ2-5, with 9 bases lining up with TRBD2. The CDR3 length is 16 residues. Germline V lookup: CDR1 KGHDR, CDR2 SFDVKD. The J segment lost 4 bases and the V segment lost 0 bases, leaving 5 bases of the junction unmatched. The CDR3 DNA reads TGTGCCACCAGTGATTTGGGTAGCGGGAGTTTAGAGACCCAGTACTTC. Its protein is CATSDLGSGSLETQYF.

This chain uses TRBV7-8 with TRBJ2-5; 7 bases align to TRBD1. Germline CDR1 is SGHVS and CDR2 is FQNEAQ. Trimming took 5 bases from V and 7 from J; bases not matched to a gene: 19. CDR3 length: 17 residues. The CDR3 is CASSPARGLIEIGTQYF. The CDR3 coding sequence is TGTGCCAGCAGCCCAGCTAGGGGGCTAATAGAGATCGGGACCCAGTACTTC.

In the case of this clone: The sample carries other DNA sequences with the same CDR3. V is TRBV5-1 and J is TRBJ2-1, with D possibly matching TRBD2 (5 bases). Trimming removed 4 bases at V and 8 bases at J, with 13 bases between. The CDR3 contains 13 residues. Looked up from germline, CDR1 is SGHRS and CDR2 is YFSETQ. Written as DNA, the CDR3 is TGCGCCAGCAGCCCCTACCCCGGGGATGAGCAGTTCTTC. Its protein is CASSPYPGDEQFF.

The chain uses TRBV5-1 and TRBJ2-7; D ambiguous. The CDR3 contains 14 residues. V lost 0 bases and J 1 base, leaving 8 bases between the germline ends. The V gene's germline CDR1 is SGHRS and CDR2 YFSETQ. This chain's CDR3 is CASSLDTPSYEQYF. CDR3 nucleotides: TGCGCCAGCAGCTTGGATACTCCATCCTACGAGCAGTACTTC.

The genes are TRBV19 and TRBJ1-1; D remains unclear. The CDR3 is 15 residues long. Germline V gene sequence: CDR1 LNHDA, CDR2 SQIVND (reference sequence). The V and J ends lost 6 bases and 0 bases respectively, with 14 bases between them. DNA for the CDR3: TGTGCCAGTAGCGGGGTTCTTGGCATGAACACTGAAGCTTTCTTT. Protein: CASSGVLGMNTEAFF.

V gene TRBV7-2 combines with J gene TRBJ1-4; D possibly corresponds to TRBD1 (5 bases). V gave up 5 bases and J gave up 6 bases, with 16 bases separating them. This CDR3 is 15 amino acids long. The germline CDR1 and CDR2 sequences are SGHTA and FQGNSA. CDR3: CASSARDRGDEKLFF. In nucleotides, the CDR3 is TGTGCCAGCAGCGCGCGGGACCGAGGCGATGAAAAACTGTTTTTT. The full variable domain, with the rest looked up from reference TRBV7-2 and TRBJ1-4, is GAGVSQSPSNKVTEKGKDVELRCDPISGHTALYWYRQSLGQGLEFLIYFQGNSAPDKSGLPSDRFSAERTGGSVSTLTIQRTQQEDSAVYLCASSARDRGDEKLFFGSGTQLSVL.

The chain has TRBV4-3 and TRBJ2-2; a weak D match, TRBD2 (5 bases). Germline loops: CDR1 LGHNA, CDR2 YSLEER. The length of the CDR3 is 17 residues. V gave up 0 bases and J gave up 1 base, with 12 bases separating them. The CDR3 sequence is CASSQEPADRNTGELFF. The CDR3 nucleotides read TGCGCCAGCAGCCAAGAACCAGCGGATAGGAACACCGGGGAGCTGTTTTTT.

This clone has just a few counts. J is TRBJ1-1 and V is TRBV4-3; the D is unclear. V lost 0 bases to trimming and J lost 0 bases, with 5 bases between them. Germline CDR1 reads LGHNA; CDR2 reads YSLEER. The CDR3 consists of 14 residues. Here the CDR3 reads CASSQDRVNTEAFF. The CDR3 region has the DNA TGCGCCAGCAGCCAAGATCGGGTGAACACTGAAGCTTTCTTT.

The rearrangement uses TRBV28 and TRBJ2-7; 8 nucleotides align to TRBD2. CDR3 length equals 14 residues. The V gene end was trimmed by 5 bases and the J gene end by 2 bases; junction bases not matched to a gene: 5. The germline gives CDR1 MDHEN, CDR2 SYDVKM. Here the CDR3 DNA reads TGTGCCAGCAGTCTAAACGGGAGGGCCTACGAGCAGTACTTC. Residues: CASSLNGRAYEQYF.

The DNA for the CDR3 is TGCGCCAGCAGCCAAGGGGGGACAGGGGGCACTGAAGCTTTCTTT. It is translated as CASSQGGTGGTEAFF. The rearrangement links TRBV4-1 to TRBJ1-1; 11 bases map to TRBD1. The V gene end was trimmed by 1 base and the J gene end by 4 bases; junction bases not matched to a gene: 2. Per germline, CDR1 MGHRA and CDR2 YSYEKL. This CDR3 comprises 15 residues.

The V gene is TRBV19, the J gene TRBJ1-4, with 7 nucleotides matching TRBD1. V was clipped by 9 bases and J by 5 bases; unmatched bases: 6. There are 13 residues in the CDR3. Germline values: CDR1 LNHDA, CDR2 SQIVND (reference sequence). The CDR3 DNA reads as TGTGCCAGCTTCGACAGGGTGAATGAAAAACTGTTTTTT. Residues: CASFDRVNEKLFF.

This chain joins TRBV5-1 and TRBJ1-1, with TRBD1 matching over 12 bases. V lost 3 bases and J lost 0; bases outside the gene matches: 3. This CDR3 contains 16 residues. Germline CDR1 and CDR2: SGHRS and YFSETQ. CDR3: CASSSGTGGLNTEAFF. In DNA form, the CDR3 reads TGCGCCAGCAGCTCGGGGACAGGGGGCTTGAACACTGAAGCTTTCTTT.